This T cell receptor (beta chain) derives from a study of shared clonotypes between healthy human individuals. TCRdb keeps only in-frame clones here, not all; method: immunoSEQ multiplex PCR. The profile shows about 2.5 million clones, about nine tenths of them singletons. Germline CDR1 SGHAT, CDR2 FQNNGV. This CDR3 is 16 amino acids long. Specimen: naive CD4+ T cells from PBMCs. The sample's subset: CD45RA+ positively selected. This chain connects TRBV11-2 to TRBJ2-5, with 7 bases lining up with TRBD1. With the DNA end fitting TRBJ2-7 better, the J assignment may be wrong. The TCR originated in a man aged 18-30 years in good health. Some clones in this sample may be carry-over from other donors' samples. The CDR3: CASSSLRGPSSYEQYF. The DNA of the CDR3 is TGTGCCAGCAGCTCCTTGAGGGGGCCCAGCTCCTACGAGCAGTACTTC.